This is a list of T cell receptor beta chains from one sample in a study of regulatory T cells in long-lasting Graves disease. TCRdb passed the multiplex PCR reads through MiXCR, listing each CDR3 protein once. The sample lists around 340,000 distinct CDR3 sequences; around 20% were seen once. The specimen was peripheral blood mononuclear cells (PBMCs), collected when the disease was refractory, from a patient treated with antithyroid drugs. Receptors originate from a female donor with Graves disease. Each CDR3 is given with its conserved first and last residue. The D gene is left open where the match is weak. Size tells how often a clone was seen (once, few, many) or the class of an expanded clone, and some rows leave it out.

D: NA
size: NA
V: TRBV4-2
J: TRBJ2-7
DNA: TGTGCCAGCAGCCAAGATAGGGTTTACGAGCAGTACTTC
CDR3: CASSQDRVYEQYF

D: NA
size: many
V: TRBV7-9
J: TRBJ1-2
DNA: TGTGCCAGCAGCCCTTCTAGCTATGGCTACACCTTC
CDR3: CASSPSSYGYTF

D: NA
size: many
V: TRBV6-1
J: TRBJ1-1
DNA: TGTGCCAGCAGTCAATACTCGGACGGATTTGAAGCTTTCTTT
CDR3: CASSQYSDGFEAFF

D: NA
size: NA
V: TRBV19
J: TRBJ2-7
DNA: TGTGCCAGTAGTCTTTACCGGACCGACTCCTCCTACGAGCAGTACTTC
CDR3: CASSLYRTDSSYEQYF

D: NA
size: NA
V: TRBV7-2
J: TRBJ2-1
DNA: TGTGCCAGCAGCTTTCCGGATGGGATAGGGAGGATCCACAATGAGCAGTTCTTC
CDR3: CASSFPDGIGRIHNEQFF

D: NA
size: many
V: TRBV12-3/TRBV12-4
J: TRBJ2-7
DNA: TGTGCCAGCAGTTTCGTGTCAGGGGCATACGAGCAGTACTTC
CDR3: CASSFVSGAYEQYF

D: NA
size: many
V: TRBV24-1
J: TRBJ1-5
DNA: TGTGCCACCAGCCACACTAGCAATCAGCCCCAGCATTTT
CDR3: CATSHTSNQPQHF

D: NA
size: few
V: TRBV20-1
J: TRBJ1-5
DNA: TGCAGTGCTAGTTCCACCGGCATTAGTAATCAGCCCCAGCATTTT
CDR3: CSASSTGISNQPQHF

D: NA
size: many
V: TRBV5-5
J: TRBJ2-5
DNA: TGTGCCAGCAGCTTGGTCCCCGGATACCAAGAGACCCAGTACTTC
CDR3: CASSLVPGYQETQYF

D: TRBD1
size: once
V: TRBV5-1
J: TRBJ2-5
DNA: TGCGCCAGCAGCCCAGGGACAGGGAGTTATGAGACCCAGTACTTC
CDR3: CASSPGTGSYETQYF

D: NA
size: few
V: TRBV12-3/TRBV12-4
J: TRBJ2-3
DNA: TGTGCCAGCAGACCTGGGCCCAAATTGGGGCGGATGAATACGCAGTATTTT
CDR3: CASRPGPKLGRMNTQYF

D: NA
size: NA
V: TRBV19
J: TRBJ1-5
DNA: TGTGCCAGTAGTAGGAGCGGGGGCTGGAGCAATCAGCCCCAGCATTTT
CDR3: CASSRSGGWSNQPQHF

D: NA
size: NA
V: TRBV19
J: TRBJ1-5
DNA: TGTGCCAGTAGTACCAATCAGGGAGAAAGCAATCAGCCCCAGCATTTT
CDR3: CASSTNQGESNQPQHF

D: NA
size: many
V: TRBV28
J: TRBJ1-1
DNA: TGTGCCAGCCACATTTTAGGAGGGGGGGTTAACACTGAAGCTTTCTTT
CDR3: CASHILGGGVNTEAFF

D: NA
size: many
V: TRBV2
J: TRBJ1-5
DNA: TGTGCCAGCAGTGAGACGGCCAGCAATCAGCCCCAGCATTTT
CDR3: CASSETASNQPQHF

D: TRBD1
size: NA
V: TRBV6-2/TRBV6-3
J: TRBJ1-2
DNA: TGTGCCAGCAGTTACCCCCAGGACAGGGGGCGAGGCTACACCTTC
CDR3: CASSYPQDRGRGYTF

D: NA
size: few
V: TRBV27
J: TRBJ2-1
DNA: TGTGCCAGCAGTCCACGGACCCTCAACAATGAGCAGTTCTTC
CDR3: CASSPRTLNNEQFF

D: NA
size: NA
V: TRBV12-3/TRBV12-4
J: TRBJ2-1
DNA: TGTGCCAGCAGCCCCCTATCCCGGGGCAATGAGCAGTTCTTC
CDR3: CASSPLSRGNEQFF

D: TRBD1
size: NA
V: TRBV2
J: TRBJ1-2
DNA: TGTGCCAGCAGAGGGGGCACAGGGGCGGTCAACTATGGCTACACCTTC
CDR3: CASRGGTGAVNYGYTF

D: NA
size: NA
V: TRBV20-1
J: TRBJ2-7
DNA: TGCAGTGCTAGTGGGACATCGGGACCGAACGAGCAGTACTTC
CDR3: CSASGTSGPNEQYF

D: TRBD1
size: NA
V: TRBV20-1
J: TRBJ1-5
DNA: TGCAGTGCTAGAGAGACAGGGGGCCATCAGCCCCAGCATTTT
CDR3: CSARETGGHQPQHF

D: TRBD1
size: many
V: TRBV20-1
J: TRBJ2-7
DNA: TGCAGTGCTGAACGACAGGGATCCTACGAGCAGTACTTC
CDR3: CSAERQGSYEQYF

D: TRBD1
size: many
V: TRBV10-3
J: TRBJ1-5
DNA: TGTGCCATCGGAACCGGGACAGGGGGCAATCAGCCCCAGCATTTT
CDR3: CAIGTGTGGNQPQHF

D: NA
size: NA
V: TRBV27
J: TRBJ1-6
DNA: TGTGCCAGCAGTTTTGGAGGTGCCGATAATTCACCCCTCCACTTT
CDR3: CASSFGGADNSPLHF

D: NA
size: few
V: TRBV13
J: TRBJ1-2
DNA: TGTGCCAGCAGCTTAGGCTATAACCGTAACTATGGCTACACCTTC
CDR3: CASSLGYNRNYGYTF

D: TRBD1
size: many
V: TRBV6-9
J: TRBJ1-2
DNA: TGTGCCAGCAGTTATCGAGGACAGGGGTATGGCTACACCTTC
CDR3: CASSYRGQGYGYTF

D: NA
size: NA
V: TRBV19
J: TRBJ2-1
DNA: TGTGCCAGTAGTATCCAGGGGGAGGGTAATGAGCAGTTCTTC
CDR3: CASSIQGEGNEQFF

D: NA
size: NA
V: TRBV20-1
J: TRBJ1-1
DNA: TGCAGTGCTAGAGACCCAAGGACACCCCAGAACACTGAAGCTTTCTTT
CDR3: CSARDPRTPQNTEAFF

D: TRBD2
size: many
V: TRBV11-3
J: TRBJ2-5
DNA: TGTGCCAGCAGCTCTAGCGGGGGAGTAGAGACCCAGTACTTC
CDR3: CASSSSGGVETQYF